A single sample gave rise to the 10 T cell receptor beta chains below, sequenced in a study of breast tumors, draining lymph nodes, adjacent tissues. TCRdb recomputed calls from the multiplex PCR reads with MiXCR, one row per CDR3 protein. The repertoire holds 17,000 or so distinct CDR3 sequences, with just under 45% as singletons. The sample taken for sequencing was tumor-adjacent breast tissue. The receptors originated from a female donor with breast cancer. Some clones in this sample may be carry-over from other donors' samples.

The chain joins TRBV12-3 or TRBV12-4 to TRBJ1-3; perhaps TRBD1 as D (5 bases). The CDR3 runs to 15 residues. Trimming took 2 bases from V and 3 from J, leaving 11 bases between them. CDR3 sequence (DNA): TGTGCCAGCAGTTTACTTCCAGGGCATGGAAACACCATATATTTT. The encoded protein is CASSLLPGHGNTIYF.

This clonotype was picked up many times. A read error may be the cause here, since a much bigger clone is one base away. This chain links TRBV6-5 with TRBJ1-2; weak D call: TRBD1 (6 bases). With 5 bases removed from V and 2 bases from J, the gap between germline ends came to 18 bases. The CDR3 runs to 16 residues. Germline CDR1 reads MNHEY; CDR2 reads SVGAGI. The CDR3 protein is CASSRTTGARNYGYTF. In nucleotides, the CDR3 is TGTGCCAGCAGTCGGACGACGGGGGCGAGAAACTATGGCTACACCTTC.

This clonotype was detected many times. This chain connects TRBV6-5 to TRBJ2-3; 7 nucleotides align to TRBD1. Germline V gives CDR1 MNHEY, CDR2 SVGAGI. Trimming at V came to 8 bases and at J to 1 base, leaving 6 bases not matched to a gene. The CDR3 loop spans 14 amino acids. CDR3 DNA sequence: TGTGCCAGCGGCGACAGGGCTCGCACAGATACGCAGTATTTT. Its translation: CASGDRARTDTQYF.

This clonotype was detected a few times. The chain uses TRBV6-6 and TRBJ2-7; D is undetermined. Germline CDR1 is MNHNY and CDR2 is SVGAGI (reference sequence). V shed 2 bases and J shed 3 bases, with 5 bases lying between them. This CDR3 region has 12 residues. The CDR3 region has the DNA TGTGCCAGCAGTTACCAGGTCTACGAGCAGTACTTC. This codes for CASSYQVYEQYF.

The V call is TRBV12-3 or TRBV12-4, the J call TRBJ1-3; TRBD1 might be the D (5 bases). Between the trimmed V and J ends, which lost 3 bases and 8 bases, there was a span of 14 bases. This CDR3 comprises 14 residues. CDR3: CASSFGGSGYTIYF. In DNA form, the CDR3 reads TGTGCCAGCAGTTTCGGGGGGAGCGGCTACACCATATATTTT.

The sample holds many counts of this clonotype. The rearrangement joins TRBV5-1 to TRBJ2-1; D remains unclear. Germline CDR1 reads SGHRS; CDR2 reads YFSETQ. This CDR3 spans 15 amino acids. The ends were cut back, 0 bases at V and 0 bases at J, with 7 bases in the middle. CDR3 sequence (DNA): TGCGCCAGCAGCTTGGAGCCTAGCTCCTACAATGAGCAGTTCTTC. It yields the protein CASSLEPSSYNEQFF.

The CDR3 loop is CASSLTTAYEQYF. In nucleotides, the CDR3 is TGTGCCAGCAGCTTAACGACAGCTTACGAGCAGTACTTC. The chain carries TRBV7-2 and TRBJ2-7; D is possibly TRBD1 (5 bases). Germline V gene data show CDR1 as SGHTA and CDR2 as FQGNSA. Trimming shortened V by 2 bases and J by 4 bases, and 9 bases separated the two germline ends. CDR3 length equals 13 residues.

The rearrangement links TRBV29-1 to TRBJ1-2, with a weak D call TRBD1 (6 bases). V was cut by 7 bases and J by 2 bases, with 11 bases left in between. Looked up from germline, CDR1 is SQVTM and CDR2 is ANQGSEA. The CDR3 sequence is 12 residues long. The CDR3 DNA is TGCAGCGCCCTAACAGGGAACTATGGCTACACCTTC. Residues: CSALTGNYGYTF.

The CDR3 DNA follows: TGTGCCACCAGTCAGGGTTCCTACGAGCAGTACTTC. Translated, it gives CATSQGSYEQYF. The chain combines TRBV24-1 with TRBJ2-7; weak D call: TRBD1 (5 bases). Trimming cost V 6 bases and J 1 base, with 6 bases left between them. Germline V lookup: CDR1 KGHDR, CDR2 SFDVKD. The CDR3 contains 12 residues.

This clonotype was picked up many times. This chain uses TRBV12-3 or TRBV12-4 with TRBJ2-1; D uncertain. CDR3 size: 12 residues. V shed 6 bases and J shed 5 bases, with 8 bases lying between them. The CDR3 region has the DNA TGTGCCAGCAGGAACGAAAACAATGAGCAGTTCTTC. This gives the protein CASRNENNEQFF.